The source of this T cell receptor (beta chain) is a study of T cell responses to AZD1222 COVID-19 vaccine. Germline V gives CDR1 MNHNS, CDR2 SASEGT. Germline trimming cut 7 bases from V and 12 bases from J; bases unmatched to any gene: 17. There are 14 residues in the CDR3. In the case of this clone: Its antigen is unidentified.

The repertoire was sequenced with immunoSEQ multiplex PCR; TCRdb's copy has only in-frame clones and lacks some. The sample lists roughly 58,000 clones, roughly nine tenths occurring once. Points from the study as a whole: Receipt of two AZD1222 doses was followed by a rise in Spike-specific TCR breadth and depth. The donor group comprised mostly white British people and more females; the analysis possibly underestimated clonal diversity. Every sample of the repertoires postdated the peak T cell response. Recipients of AZD1222 seropositive at baseline numbered only 5 to 7.

The genes are TRBV6-1 and TRBJ1-2; 7 nucleotides align to TRBD1. Sequencing was performed on peripheral blood, taken 28 days after the second AZD1222 dose. The clonotype originates from an adult who received the AZD1222 COVID-19 vaccine. The CDR3, as DNA: TGTGCCAGCAATATAGGAGGGACAGCCCCAATAAACACCTTC. Translated, it gives CASNIGGTAPINTF.